These T cell receptor beta chains were read from a single sample in a study of shared clonotypes between healthy human individuals. Repertoires were generated with immunoSEQ multiplex PCR, while TCRdb's copy carries only in-frame clones and drops some. This repertoire shows roughly 770,000 clones, 90% to 97% found once; its top ten account for around 0.25%. Sequencing input: naive CD8+ T cells sorted from blood. These receptors were taken from a young man in good health. Each CDR3 is given with its conserved first and last residue. Fields, in order: CDR3 DNA, CDR3 protein, V gene, J gene, clone size, D gene. The D gene is left open where the match is weak. Clone size appears in some rows only: once, few, many, or a class for an expanded clone.

DNA: TGTGCCAGCAGTGTAATGACAGGACACTATGGCTACACCTTC; CDR3: CASSVMTGHYGYTF; V: TRBV2; J: TRBJ1-2; size: .; D: .
DNA: TGTGCCAGCAGCTTGCATTGGACTAGCGGGAGTTATGAGCAGTTCTTC; CDR3: CASSLHWTSGSYEQFF; V: TRBV5-4; J: TRBJ2-1; size: once; D: TRBD2
DNA: TGTGCCAGCAGCTTCCGGGACGGATACACAGATACGCAGTATTTT; CDR3: CASSFRDGYTDTQYF; V: TRBV7-9; J: TRBJ2-3; size: .; D: .
DNA: TGTGCCAGCAGGCGAAACACTGAAGCTTTCTTT; CDR3: CASRRNTEAFF; V: TRBV6-5; J: TRBJ1-1; size: once; D: .
DNA: TGCAGCGTTGTGGGGCGGAACTACGAGCAGTACTTC; CDR3: CSVVGRNYEQYF; V: TRBV29-1; J: TRBJ2-7; size: .; D: .
DNA: TGTGCCAGCAGCTTAGCGGCGACAGGGAACTCCAATGAGCAGTTCTTC; CDR3: CASSLAATGNSNEQFF; V: TRBV11-1; J: TRBJ2-1; size: .; D: TRBD1
DNA: TGTGCCAGCAGCTCCCGATGGGACAGGGCAGATACGCAGTATTTT; CDR3: CASSSRWDRADTQYF; V: TRBV7-9; J: TRBJ2-3; size: .; D: TRBD1
DNA: TGTGCCAGCAGCCAAGGTGGCCCAGGGCTTAATGAAAAACTGTTTTTT; CDR3: CASSQGGPGLNEKLFF; V: TRBV14; J: TRBJ1-4; size: .; D: .
DNA: TGTGCCAGCAGCCCTAGCGGGAGTGGCTACGAGCAGTACTTC; CDR3: CASSPSGSGYEQYF; V: TRBV14; J: TRBJ2-7; size: .; D: TRBD2
DNA: TGTGCCAGCAGATTAGAAGGGGGTGAGCAGTACTTC; CDR3: CASRLEGGEQYF; V: TRBV7-9; J: TRBJ2-7; size: .; D: .
DNA: TGTGCCAGCAGCTTAGGGACAGGGTCCTACGAGCAGTACTTC; CDR3: CASSLGTGSYEQYF; V: TRBV11-2; J: TRBJ2-7; size: few; D: TRBD1
DNA: TGTGCCAGCAGCTTAGATCGTGATTGGGTCGGGGAAATGAACACTGAAGCTTTCTTT; CDR3: CASSLDRDWVGEMNTEAFF; V: TRBV11-2; J: TRBJ1-1; size: .; D: .
DNA: TGTGCCAGCAGAAAGCGGGAGCCCCAAGAGACCCAGTACTTC; CDR3: CASRKREPQETQYF; V: TRBV6-5; J: TRBJ2-5; size: .; D: TRBD2
DNA: TGCGCCAGCAGCTTGTATTCCTGGAACACTGAAGCTTTCTTT; CDR3: CASSLYSWNTEAFF; V: TRBV5-1; J: TRBJ1-1; size: .; D: .
DNA: TGTGCCAGCAGCTTAGGCGGACAGGGGGCGTACGAGCAGTACTTC; CDR3: CASSLGGQGAYEQYF; V: TRBV13; J: TRBJ2-7; size: .; D: TRBD1
DNA: TGCGCCAGCAGCCAACGGGCTAGCGGTCGGGAGACCCAGTACTTC; CDR3: CASSQRASGRETQYF; V: TRBV4-1; J: TRBJ2-5; size: .; D: TRBD2
DNA: TGTGCCAGCAGCTTGGGGGACAGGATGCAGTTCTTC; CDR3: CASSLGDRMQFF; V: TRBV5-6; J: TRBJ2-1; size: .; D: TRBD1
DNA: TGCGCCAGCAGCCATATGACAGGTACCCTTGCTGGCTACGAGCAGTACTTC; CDR3: CASSHMTGTLAGYEQYF; V: TRBV4-1; J: TRBJ2-7; size: .; D: .
DNA: TGCAGCGTTGAAGGGGGAGGCTCCTACAATGAGCAGTTCTTC; CDR3: CSVEGGGSYNEQFF; V: TRBV29-1; J: TRBJ2-1; size: once; D: .
DNA: TGTGCCAGCAGTGCCGTAGCGGGAGGGCCTTCTGAGCAGTTCTTC; CDR3: CASSAVAGGPSEQFF; V: TRBV6-5; J: TRBJ2-1; size: .; D: TRBD2
DNA: TGTGCCAGCAGCTTAGGCACTGGACTAGCTGCATACGAGCAGTACTTC; CDR3: CASSLGTGLAAYEQYF; V: TRBV7-8; J: TRBJ2-7; size: once; D: TRBD2
DNA: TGTGCCAGCAGCCCTTCCGGGACTACGAACACCGGGGAGCTGTTTTTT; CDR3: CASSPSGTTNTGELFF; V: TRBV4-2; J: TRBJ2-2; size: .; D: TRBD2
DNA: TGTGCCAGCAGCCCCCGCTCCGAGGGATGGACAGATACGCAGTATTTT; CDR3: CASSPRSEGWTDTQYF; V: TRBV7-8; J: TRBJ2-3; size: .; D: .
DNA: TGTGCCAGCAGGAGGGGCGGCGAGCAGTACTTC; CDR3: CASRRGGEQYF; V: TRBV2; J: TRBJ2-7; size: .; D: .
DNA: TGCGCCAGCAGCAGGAGACAGGGCCCGAACACTGAAGCTTTCTTT; CDR3: CASSRRQGPNTEAFF; V: TRBV5-1; J: TRBJ1-1; size: .; D: TRBD1
DNA: TGTGCCAGCAGTTCCGGGACAGGGACTAACTATGGCTACACCTTC; CDR3: CASSSGTGTNYGYTF; V: TRBV27; J: TRBJ1-2; size: .; D: TRBD1